One and the same sample provided the 2 T cell receptor beta chains below, sequenced in a study of blood T cell repertoires in COVID-19. The assay was immunoSEQ multiplex PCR, and TCRdb's table has in-frame clones only and misses some. The sample includes some 140,000 clones, roughly 84% of them seen just once. Sequencing was carried out using peripheral blood. The receptors come from an older woman with COVID-19, enrolled during active disease.

The chain recombines TRBV5-1 with TRBJ1-6, with 7 bases that match TRBD1. Germline CDR1 is SGHRS and CDR2 is YFSETQ. CDR3 length equals 14 residues. V lost 2 bases, J lost 8 bases, and 4 bases stayed unmatched. The CDR3 loop is CASSLRTGDSPLHF. CDR3 nucleotide sequence: TGCGCCAGCAGCTTAAGGACAGGAGATTCACCCCTCCACTTT. Variable domain in full (rest from reference TRBV5-1 and TRBJ1-6): KAGVTQTPRYLIKTRGQQVTLSCSPISGHRSVSWYQQTPGQGLQFLFEYFSETQRNKGNFPGRFSGRQFSNSRSEMNVSTLELGDSALYLCASSLRTGDSPLHFGNGTRLTVT.

The V and J genes are TRBV5-6 and TRBJ1-4; D is perhaps TRBD1 (6 bases). The CDR3 has 14 residues. Germline values: CDR1 SGHDT, CDR2 YYEEEE. With 1 base removed from V and 10 bases from J, the gap between germline ends came to 14 bases. The CDR3 DNA sequence: TGTGCCAGCAGCTTGTCAACCCCCAGGGGAAAACTGTTTTTT. Protein: CASSLSTPRGKLFF.